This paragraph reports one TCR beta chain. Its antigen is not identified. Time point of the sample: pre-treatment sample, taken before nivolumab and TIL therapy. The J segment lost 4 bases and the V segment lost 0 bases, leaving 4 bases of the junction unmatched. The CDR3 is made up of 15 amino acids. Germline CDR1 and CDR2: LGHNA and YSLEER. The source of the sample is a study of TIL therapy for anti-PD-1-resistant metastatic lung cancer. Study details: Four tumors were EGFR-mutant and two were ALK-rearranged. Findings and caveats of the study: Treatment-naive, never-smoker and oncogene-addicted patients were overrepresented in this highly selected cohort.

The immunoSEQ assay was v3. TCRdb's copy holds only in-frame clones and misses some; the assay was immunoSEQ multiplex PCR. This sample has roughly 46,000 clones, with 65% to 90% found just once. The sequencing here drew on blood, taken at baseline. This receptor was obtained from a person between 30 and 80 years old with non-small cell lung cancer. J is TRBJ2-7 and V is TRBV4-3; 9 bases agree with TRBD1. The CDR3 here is CASSQENRGPYEQYF. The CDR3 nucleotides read TGCGCCAGCAGCCAAGAGAACAGGGGGCCGTACGAGCAGTACTTC.